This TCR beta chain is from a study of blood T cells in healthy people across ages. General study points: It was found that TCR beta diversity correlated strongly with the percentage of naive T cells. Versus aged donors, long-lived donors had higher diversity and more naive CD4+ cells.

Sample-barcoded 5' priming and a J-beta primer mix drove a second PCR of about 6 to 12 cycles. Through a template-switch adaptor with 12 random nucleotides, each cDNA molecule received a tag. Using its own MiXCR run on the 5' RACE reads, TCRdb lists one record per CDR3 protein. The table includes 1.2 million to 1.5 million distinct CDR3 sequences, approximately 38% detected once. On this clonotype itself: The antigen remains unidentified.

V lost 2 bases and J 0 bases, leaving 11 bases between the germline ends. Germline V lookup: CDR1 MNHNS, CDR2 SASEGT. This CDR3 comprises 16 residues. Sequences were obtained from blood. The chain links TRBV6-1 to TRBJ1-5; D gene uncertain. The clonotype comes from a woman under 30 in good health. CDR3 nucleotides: TGTGCCAGCAGTGAATCTCCAGTCCTTAGCAATCAGCCCCAGCATTTT. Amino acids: CASSESPVLSNQPQHF.